This T cell receptor beta chain was sequenced for a study of response to subunit inactivated influenza vaccine. General study findings and limits: Authors suggested each seasonal influenza vaccination recruits few new T cells.

TCRdb processed the RT-PCR reads anew with MiXCR; each CDR3 protein has one entry. The table lists around 790,000 distinct CDR3 sequences, over 20% of them singletons. V was clipped by 0 bases and J by 0 bases, with 7 bases between them. Germline V gene lookup returns CDR1 SGHRS and CDR2 YFSETQ. The CDR3 loop spans 15 amino acids. With respect to this clonotype: Its antigen is undetermined.

The sample was PBMCs from blood, taken roughly 5 days after vaccination. The clonotype was recovered from a man between 45 and 60 years old who received an inactivated influenza vaccine. The V gene is TRBV5-1, the J gene TRBJ2-1, with D uncertain. The CDR3 region has the DNA TGCGCCAGCAGCTTGGGAGGCGACTCCTACAATGAGCAGTTCTTC. Its protein product is CASSLGGDSYNEQFF.